This T cell receptor beta chain emerged from a study of cytomegalovirus exposure and HLA in healthy donors. Findings of the study overall: Rarity marked most TCR sequences, yet some public TCRs occurred in many donors. The classifier, whose performance was assessed in both the original and validation cohorts, reportedly diagnosed cytomegalovirus status with high specificity and sensitivity. Among TCR beta chains, those listed as cytomegalovirus-associated numbered more than 150.

With regard to this clone: Its antigen is as yet unknown.

TCRdb's copy holds only in-frame clones and misses some; the assay was immunoSEQ multiplex PCR. The sample has some 76,000 clones, 90% to 95% seen once. Germline V CDR1 and CDR2: GTSNPN, SVGIG (reference sequence). V lost 2 bases and J lost 2, with 5 bases in between. The CDR3 runs 12 residues. The chain carries TRBV30 and TRBJ2-3, with D uncertain. The clonotype originates from a woman aged 18-29 years in good health and CMV-seronegative. What was sequenced was PBMCs. CDR3 in DNA: TGTGCCTGGAGTTACACCACAGATACGCAGTATTTT. Its protein is CAWSYTTDTQYF. Full variable domain (outside the CDR3, taken from reference TRBV30 and TRBJ2-3): SQTIHQWPATLVQPVGSPLSLECTVEGTSNPNLYWYRQAAGRGLQLLFYSVGIGQISSEVPQNLSASRPQDRQFILSSKKLLLSDSGFYLCAWSYTTDTQYFGPGTRLTVL.